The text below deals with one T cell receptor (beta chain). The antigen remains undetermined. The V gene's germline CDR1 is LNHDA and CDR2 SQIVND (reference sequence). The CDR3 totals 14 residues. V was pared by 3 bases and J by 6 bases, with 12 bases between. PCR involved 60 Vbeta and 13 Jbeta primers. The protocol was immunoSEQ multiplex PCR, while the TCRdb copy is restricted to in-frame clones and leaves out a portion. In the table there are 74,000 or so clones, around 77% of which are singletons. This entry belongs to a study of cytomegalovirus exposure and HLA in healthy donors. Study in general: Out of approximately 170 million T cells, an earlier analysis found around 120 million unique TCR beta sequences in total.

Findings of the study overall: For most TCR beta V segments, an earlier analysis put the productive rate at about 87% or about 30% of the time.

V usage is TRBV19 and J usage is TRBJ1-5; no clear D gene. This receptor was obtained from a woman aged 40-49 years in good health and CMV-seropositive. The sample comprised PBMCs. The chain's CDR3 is CASSMDSTGQPQHF. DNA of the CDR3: TGTGCCAGTAGTATGGACTCGACCGGTCAGCCCCAGCATTTT.